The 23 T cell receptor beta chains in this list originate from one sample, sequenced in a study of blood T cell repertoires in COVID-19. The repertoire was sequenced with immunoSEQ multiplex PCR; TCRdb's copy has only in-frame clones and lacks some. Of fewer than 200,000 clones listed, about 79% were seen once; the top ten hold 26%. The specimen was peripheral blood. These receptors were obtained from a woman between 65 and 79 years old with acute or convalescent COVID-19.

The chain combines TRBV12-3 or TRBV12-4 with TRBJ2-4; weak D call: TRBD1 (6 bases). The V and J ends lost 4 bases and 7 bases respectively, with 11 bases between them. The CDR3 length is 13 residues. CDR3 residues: CASSYNRANIQYF. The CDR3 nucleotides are TGTGCCAGCAGTTACAACAGGGCGAACATTCAGTACTTC.

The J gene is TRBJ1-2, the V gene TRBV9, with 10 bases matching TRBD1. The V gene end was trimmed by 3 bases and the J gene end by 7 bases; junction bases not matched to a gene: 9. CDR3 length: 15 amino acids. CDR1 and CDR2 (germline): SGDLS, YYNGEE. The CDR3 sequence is CASSARPGTGAGYTF. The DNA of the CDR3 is TGTGCCAGCAGCGCTCGTCCCGGGACAGGGGCTGGCTACACCTTC.

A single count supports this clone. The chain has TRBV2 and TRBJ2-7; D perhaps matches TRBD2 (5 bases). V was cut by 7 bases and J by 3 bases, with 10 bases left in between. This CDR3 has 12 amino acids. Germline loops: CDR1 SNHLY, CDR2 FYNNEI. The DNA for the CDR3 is TGTGCCAGCACTGCCGGGAACTACGAGCAGTACTTC. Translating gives CASTAGNYEQYF. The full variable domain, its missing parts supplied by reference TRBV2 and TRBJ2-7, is EPEVTQTPSHQVTQMGQEVILRCVPISNHLYFYWYRQILGQKVEFLVSFYNNEISEKSEIFDDQFSVERPDGSNFTLKIRSTKLEDSAMYFCASTAGNYEQYFGPGTRLTVT.

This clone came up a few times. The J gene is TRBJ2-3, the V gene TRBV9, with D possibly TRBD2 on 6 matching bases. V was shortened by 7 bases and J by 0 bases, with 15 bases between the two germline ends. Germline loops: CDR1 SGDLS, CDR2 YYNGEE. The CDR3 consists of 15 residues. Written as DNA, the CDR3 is TGTGCCAGCTCTTTACTAGCTGGGAGCACAGATACGCAGTATTTT. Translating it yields CASSLLAGSTDTQYF. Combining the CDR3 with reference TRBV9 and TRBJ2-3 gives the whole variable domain DSGVTQTPKHLITATGQRVTLRCSPRSGDLSVYWYQQSLDQGLQFLIQYYNGEERAKGNILERFSAQQFPDLHSELNLSSLELGDSALYFCASSLLAGSTDTQYFGPGTRLTVL.

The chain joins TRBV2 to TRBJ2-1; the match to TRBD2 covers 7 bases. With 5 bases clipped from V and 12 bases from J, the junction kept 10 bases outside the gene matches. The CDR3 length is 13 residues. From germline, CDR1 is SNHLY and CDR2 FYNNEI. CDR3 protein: CASSSGNAGPQFF. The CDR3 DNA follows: TGTGCCAGCAGTAGCGGGAACGCAGGACCGCAGTTCTTC.

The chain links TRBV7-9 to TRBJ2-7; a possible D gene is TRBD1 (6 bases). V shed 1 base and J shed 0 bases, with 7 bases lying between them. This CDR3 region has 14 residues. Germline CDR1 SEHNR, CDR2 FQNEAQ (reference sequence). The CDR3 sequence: CASSLGRGSYEQYF. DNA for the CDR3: TGTGCCAGCAGCTTAGGCAGGGGCTCCTACGAGCAGTACTTC.

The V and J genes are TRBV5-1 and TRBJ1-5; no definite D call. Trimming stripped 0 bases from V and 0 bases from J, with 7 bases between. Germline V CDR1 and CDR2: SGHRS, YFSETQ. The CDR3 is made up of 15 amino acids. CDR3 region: CASSLDAGSNQPQHF. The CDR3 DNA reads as TGCGCCAGCAGCTTGGACGCAGGTAGCAATCAGCCCCAGCATTTT.

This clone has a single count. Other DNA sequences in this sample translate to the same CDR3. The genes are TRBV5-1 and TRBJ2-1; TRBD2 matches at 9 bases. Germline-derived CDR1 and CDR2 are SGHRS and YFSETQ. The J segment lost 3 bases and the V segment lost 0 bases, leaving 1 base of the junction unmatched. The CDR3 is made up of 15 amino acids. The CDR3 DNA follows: TGCGCCAGCAGCTTGGAACTAGCGGGCTACAATGAGCAGTTCTTC. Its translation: CASSLELAGYNEQFF.

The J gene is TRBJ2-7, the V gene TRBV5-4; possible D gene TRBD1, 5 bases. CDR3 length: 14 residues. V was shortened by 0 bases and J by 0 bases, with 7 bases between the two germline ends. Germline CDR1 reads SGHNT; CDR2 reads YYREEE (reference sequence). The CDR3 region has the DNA TGTGCCAGCAGCTTGGGGGGCAGCTCCTACGAGCAGTACTTC. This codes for CASSLGGSSYEQYF.

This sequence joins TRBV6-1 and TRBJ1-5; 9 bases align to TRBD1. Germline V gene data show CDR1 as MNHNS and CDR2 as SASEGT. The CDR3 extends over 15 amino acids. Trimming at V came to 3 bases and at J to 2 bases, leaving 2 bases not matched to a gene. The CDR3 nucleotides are TGTGCCAGCAGTGAGGACAGGGGAGGCAATCAGCCCCAGCATTTT. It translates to CASSEDRGGNQPQHF.

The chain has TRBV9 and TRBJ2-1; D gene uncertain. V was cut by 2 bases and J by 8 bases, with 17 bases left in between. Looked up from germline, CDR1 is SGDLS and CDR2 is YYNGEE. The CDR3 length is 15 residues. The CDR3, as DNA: TGTGCCAGCAGCGTCGACCTAGGCCGCTTCGATGAGCAGTTCTTC. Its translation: CASSVDLGRFDEQFF.

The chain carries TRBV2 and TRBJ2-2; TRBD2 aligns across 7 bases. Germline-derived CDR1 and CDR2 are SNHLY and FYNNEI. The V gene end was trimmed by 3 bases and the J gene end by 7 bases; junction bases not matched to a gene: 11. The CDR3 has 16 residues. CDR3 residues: CASSELTGGAHGELFF. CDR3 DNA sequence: TGTGCCAGCAGTGAGCTAACGGGAGGCGCCCACGGGGAGCTGTTTTTT.

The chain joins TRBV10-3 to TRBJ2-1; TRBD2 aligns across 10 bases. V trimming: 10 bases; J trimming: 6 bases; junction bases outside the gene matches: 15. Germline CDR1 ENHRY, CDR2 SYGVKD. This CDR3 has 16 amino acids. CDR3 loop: CATLAGVITGSNEQFF. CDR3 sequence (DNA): TGTGCCACCCTAGCGGGAGTCATAACCGGATCCAATGAGCAGTTCTTC.

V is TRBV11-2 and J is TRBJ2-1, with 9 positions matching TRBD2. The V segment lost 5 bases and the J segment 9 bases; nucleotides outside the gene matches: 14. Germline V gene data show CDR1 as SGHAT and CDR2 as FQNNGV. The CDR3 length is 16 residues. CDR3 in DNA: TGTGCCAGCAGCCCGCTAACGGCGGGAGGGCCCGTTGAGCAGTTCTTC. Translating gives CASSPLTAGGPVEQFF.

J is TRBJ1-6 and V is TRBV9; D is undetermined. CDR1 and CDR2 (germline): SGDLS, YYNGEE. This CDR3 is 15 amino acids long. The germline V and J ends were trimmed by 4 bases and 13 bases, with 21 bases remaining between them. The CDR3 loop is CASSPSPGETSPLHF. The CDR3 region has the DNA TGTGCCAGCAGCCCCTCACCTGGGGAGACGTCCCCCCTCCACTTT.

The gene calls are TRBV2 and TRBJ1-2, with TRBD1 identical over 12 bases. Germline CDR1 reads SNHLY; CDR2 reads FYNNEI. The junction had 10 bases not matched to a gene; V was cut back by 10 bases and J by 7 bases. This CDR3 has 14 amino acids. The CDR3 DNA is TGTGCCACCGCCGGGACAGGGGGCTGGGGTGGCTACACCTTC. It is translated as CATAGTGGWGGYTF.

CDR3 DNA sequence: TGTGCCAGCAGCTTAAGCCGCCCTAGCACAGATACGCAGTATTTT. It codes for CASSLSRPSTDTQYF. V and J are TRBV5-4 and TRBJ2-3; unclear D gene. This CDR3 spans 15 amino acids. V lost 2 bases, J lost 0 bases, and 10 bases lay in between. The germline V gene encodes CDR1 SGHNT and CDR2 YYREEE (reference sequence).

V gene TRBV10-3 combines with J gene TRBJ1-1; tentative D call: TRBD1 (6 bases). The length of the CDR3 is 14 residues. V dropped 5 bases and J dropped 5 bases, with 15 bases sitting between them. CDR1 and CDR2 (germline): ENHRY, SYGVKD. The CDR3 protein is CAISTSGEGTEAFF. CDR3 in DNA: TGTGCCATCAGTACGTCAGGGGAAGGTACTGAAGCTTTCTTT.

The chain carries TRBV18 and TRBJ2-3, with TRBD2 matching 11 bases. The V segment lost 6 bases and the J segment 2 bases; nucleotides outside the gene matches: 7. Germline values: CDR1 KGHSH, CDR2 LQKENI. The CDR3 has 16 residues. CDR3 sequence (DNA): TGTGCCAGCTCCTCACGACTAGCGGGGTCCACAGATACGCAGTATTTT. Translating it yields CASSSRLAGSTDTQYF.

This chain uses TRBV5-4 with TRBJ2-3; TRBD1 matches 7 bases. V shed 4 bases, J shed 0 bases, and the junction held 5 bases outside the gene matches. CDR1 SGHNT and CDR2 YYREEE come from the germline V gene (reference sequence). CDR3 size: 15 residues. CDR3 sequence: CASSLGQVSTDTQYF. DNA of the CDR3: TGTGCCAGCAGCCTCGGACAGGTTAGCACAGATACGCAGTATTTT.

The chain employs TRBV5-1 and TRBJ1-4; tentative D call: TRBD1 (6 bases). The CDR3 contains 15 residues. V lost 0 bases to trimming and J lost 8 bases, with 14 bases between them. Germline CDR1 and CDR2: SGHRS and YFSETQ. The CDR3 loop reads CASSLDREVGEKLFF. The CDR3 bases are TGCGCCAGCAGCTTGGACAGGGAAGTTGGGGAAAAACTGTTTTTT.

The CDR3 nucleotides are TGTGCCAGCAGCTTAATAGGCGGCGGATCACCCCTCCACTTT. Translation gives CASSLIGGGSPLHF. The chain combines TRBV7-9 with TRBJ1-6; D ambiguous. Germline-derived CDR1 and CDR2 are SEHNR and FQNEAQ (reference sequence). The V gene lost 2 bases and the J gene lost 10 bases, with 12 bases spanning the gap. The CDR3 runs to 14 residues.

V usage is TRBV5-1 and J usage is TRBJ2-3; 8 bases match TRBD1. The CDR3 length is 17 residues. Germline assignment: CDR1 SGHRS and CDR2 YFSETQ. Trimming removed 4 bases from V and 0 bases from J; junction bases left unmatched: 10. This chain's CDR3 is CASSPGYRTGSTDTQYF. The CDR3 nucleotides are TGCGCCAGCAGCCCCGGTTATAGGACAGGGAGCACAGATACGCAGTATTTT.